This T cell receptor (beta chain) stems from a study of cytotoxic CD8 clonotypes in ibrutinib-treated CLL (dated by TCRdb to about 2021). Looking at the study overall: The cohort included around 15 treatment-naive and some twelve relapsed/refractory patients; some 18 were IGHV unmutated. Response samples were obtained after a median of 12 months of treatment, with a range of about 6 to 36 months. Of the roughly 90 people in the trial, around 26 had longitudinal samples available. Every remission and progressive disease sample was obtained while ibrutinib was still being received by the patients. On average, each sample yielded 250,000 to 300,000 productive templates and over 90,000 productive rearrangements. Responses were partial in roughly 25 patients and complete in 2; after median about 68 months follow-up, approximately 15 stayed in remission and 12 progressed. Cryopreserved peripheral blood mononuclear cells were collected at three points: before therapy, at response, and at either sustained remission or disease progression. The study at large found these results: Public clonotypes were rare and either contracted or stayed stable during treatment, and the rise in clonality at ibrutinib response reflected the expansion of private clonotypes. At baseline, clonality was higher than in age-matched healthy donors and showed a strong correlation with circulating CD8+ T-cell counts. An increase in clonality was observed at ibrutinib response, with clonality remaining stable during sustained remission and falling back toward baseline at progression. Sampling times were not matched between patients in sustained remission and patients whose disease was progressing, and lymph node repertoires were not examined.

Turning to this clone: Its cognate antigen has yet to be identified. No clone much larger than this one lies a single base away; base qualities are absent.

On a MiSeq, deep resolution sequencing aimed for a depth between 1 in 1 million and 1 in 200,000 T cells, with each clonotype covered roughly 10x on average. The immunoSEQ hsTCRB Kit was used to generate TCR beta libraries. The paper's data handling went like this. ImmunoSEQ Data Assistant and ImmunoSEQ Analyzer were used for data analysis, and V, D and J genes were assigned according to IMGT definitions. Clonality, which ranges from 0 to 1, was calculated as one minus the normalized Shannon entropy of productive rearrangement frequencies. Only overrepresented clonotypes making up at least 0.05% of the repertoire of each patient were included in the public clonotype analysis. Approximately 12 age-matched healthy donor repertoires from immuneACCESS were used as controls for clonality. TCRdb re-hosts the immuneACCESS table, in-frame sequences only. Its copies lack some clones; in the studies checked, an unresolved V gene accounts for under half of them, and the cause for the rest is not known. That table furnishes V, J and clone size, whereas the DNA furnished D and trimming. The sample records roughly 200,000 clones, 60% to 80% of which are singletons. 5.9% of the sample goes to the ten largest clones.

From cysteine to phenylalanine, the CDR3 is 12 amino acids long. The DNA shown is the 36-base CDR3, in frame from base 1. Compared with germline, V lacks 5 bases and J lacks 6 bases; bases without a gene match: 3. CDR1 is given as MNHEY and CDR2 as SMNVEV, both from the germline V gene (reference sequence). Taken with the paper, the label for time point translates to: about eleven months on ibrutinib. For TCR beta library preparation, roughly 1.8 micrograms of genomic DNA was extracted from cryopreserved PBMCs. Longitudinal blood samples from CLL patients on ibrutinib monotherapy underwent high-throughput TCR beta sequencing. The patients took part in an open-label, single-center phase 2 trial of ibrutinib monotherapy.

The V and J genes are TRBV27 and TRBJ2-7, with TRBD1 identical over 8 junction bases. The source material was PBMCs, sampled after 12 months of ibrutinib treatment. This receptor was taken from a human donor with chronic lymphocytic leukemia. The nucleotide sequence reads TGTGCCAGCAGTCTAGACAGGGGCGAGCAGTACTTC. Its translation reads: CASSLDRGEQYF.